A selection of T cell receptor beta chains follows, all from one sample in a study of T-cell memory formation after mild COVID-19. TCRdb reprocessed the 5' RACE reads via MiXCR and lists one record per CDR3 protein. This sample has roughly 250,000 distinct CDR3 sequences; less than 20% occur once, and the top ten carry 3.5%. Sequenced input: PBMCs or a T cell subset sorted from them (not recorded which). The receptors come from a man between 18 and 29 years old who had mild COVID-19 (a few samples of this study predate the infection). Cell type and time point are not known. CDR3s include the opening cysteine and the closing phenylalanine or tryptophan. The D gene is left open where the match is weak. A clone size is listed for some rows: how often the clone was seen (once, few, many), or a class if it is expanded.

size	V	D	length	J	CDR3	DNA
NA	TRBV7-9	TRBD1	18	TRBJ2-1	CASRTAGWVGGDSYEQFF	TGTGCCAGCAGAACAGCCGGTTGGGTAGGGGGCGATTCCTATGAGCAGTTCTTC
NA	TRBV6-5	NA	15	TRBJ1-4	CASSYSVSPDEKLFF	TGTGCCAGCAGTTACTCTGTGAGTCCAGATGAAAAACTGTTTTTT
NA	TRBV12-3/TRBV12-4	NA	19	TRBJ2-5	CASSPLSIGGTRIQETQYF	TGTGCCAGCAGTCCCCTGAGCATTGGCGGAACGCGGATCCAAGAGACCCAGTACTTC
NA	TRBV24-1	NA	14	TRBJ2-3	CATSDKLSTDTQYF	TGTGCCACCAGTGATAAACTGAGCACAGATACGCAGTATTTT
NA	TRBV7-8	NA	15	TRBJ1-2	CASSLTPTLNYGYTF	TGTGCCAGCAGCTTAACCCCTACTCTTAACTATGGCTACACCTTC
NA	TRBV7-3	NA	13	TRBJ2-1	CASRRTRPDEQFF	TGTGCCAGCAGACGTACGCGTCCCGATGAGCAGTTCTTC
NA	TRBV12-3/TRBV12-4	NA	14	TRBJ1-1	CASSRGHPNTEAFF	TGTGCCAGCAGCCGCGGACACCCAAACACTGAAGCTTTCTTT
NA	TRBV15	NA	15	TRBJ1-3	CATSPRWGSGNTIYF	TGTGCCACCAGCCCTAGGTGGGGATCTGGAAACACCATATATTTT
NA	TRBV2	TRBD1	15	TRBJ1-5	CASSPISDRSQPQHF	TGTGCCAGCAGTCCTATTTCGGACAGGTCACAGCCCCAGCATTTT
NA	TRBV14	TRBD2	15	TRBJ2-7	CASSQDLAGIYEQYF	TGTGCCAGCAGCCAAGATCTAGCGGGGATTTACGAGCAGTACTTC
NA	TRBV10-3	NA	14	TRBJ2-1	CAISDQWSSNEQFF	TGTGCCATCAGTGATCAGTGGAGTAGTAATGAGCAGTTCTTC
NA	TRBV11-2	NA	12	TRBJ2-1	CASIGPLNEQFF	TGTGCCAGCATCGGACCTCTCAATGAGCAGTTCTTC
many	TRBV27	NA	15	TRBJ1-6	CASLPSWGGNSPLHF	TGTGCCAGCCTTCCGTCATGGGGCGGGAATTCACCCCTCCACTTT
few	TRBV12-3/TRBV12-4	TRBD1	15	TRBJ2-7	CASSLGTVSSYEQYF	TGTGCCAGCAGTTTGGGGACAGTGAGCTCCTACGAGCAGTACTTC
many	TRBV5-1	NA	12	TRBJ2-1	CASSFLSDQQFF	TGCGCCAGCAGCTTCCTCAGTGATCAACAGTTCTTC
many	TRBV6-2/TRBV6-3	NA	13	TRBJ2-7	CASSYLAHYEQYF	TGTGCCAGCAGCTATCTTGCGCACTACGAGCAGTACTTC
few	TRBV10-2	NA	15	TRBJ2-1	CASSDELLRDNEQFF	TGCGCCAGCAGTGACGAGCTACTCCGCGATAATGAGCAGTTCTTC
few	TRBV7-2	NA	15	TRBJ2-6	CASGRALSGANVLTF	TGTGCCAGCGGCAGGGCGCTCTCTGGGGCCAACGTCCTGACTTTC
few	TRBV4-3	TRBD1	16	TRBJ2-3	CASSQETGALTDTQYF	TGCGCCAGCAGCCAAGAGACAGGGGCCCTCACAGATACGCAGTATTTT
few	TRBV11-2	TRBD2	15	TRBJ2-1	CASSTSGGGHGEQFF	TGTGCCAGCAGCACTAGCGGGGGGGGACATGGTGAGCAGTTCTTC
NA	TRBV5-6	NA	14	TRBJ1-2	CASSLGRFNYGYTF	TGTGCCAGCAGTTTGGGACGGTTTAACTATGGCTACACCTTC
few	TRBV20-1	NA	13	TRBJ2-3	CSPKGGLTDTQYF	TGCAGCCCTAAGGGGGGGCTGACCGATACGCAGTATTTT
few	TRBV20-1	NA	15	TRBJ2-4	CSAPEGGRVKNIQYF	TGCAGTGCTCCCGAGGGGGGGCGGGTCAAAAACATTCAGTACTTC
few	TRBV12-3/TRBV12-4	NA	13	TRBJ1-5	CASSNDRNQPQHF	TGTGCCAGCAGCAACGACAGGAATCAGCCCCAGCATTTT
NA	TRBV20-1	TRBD1	15	TRBJ1-4	CSANTGGFTARRLFF	TGCAGTGCAAATACAGGGGGCTTCACGGCTAGAAGACTGTTTTTT
NA	TRBV29-1	TRBD1	13	TRBJ1-1	CSVGGRMNTEAFF	TGCAGCGTAGGGGGCAGAATGAACACTGAAGCTTTCTTT
NA	TRBV28	NA	14	TRBJ2-1	CASSGLKGYNEQFF	TGTGCCAGCAGTGGGCTAAAGGGCTACAATGAGCAGTTCTTC
NA	TRBV4-2	NA	13	TRBJ1-4	CASSLRANEKLFF	TGTGCCAGCAGCCTCAGGGCTAATGAAAAACTGTTTTTT
NA	TRBV7-9	NA	16	TRBJ1-2	CASSLGGASNYYGYTF	TGTGCCAGCAGCTTAGGCGGGGCTTCGAACTACTATGGCTACACCTTC
few	TRBV4-3	NA	17	TRBJ1-2	CASSQEGIGAANYGYTF	TGCGCCAGCAGCCAAGAAGGAATAGGGGCAGCTAACTATGGCTACACCTTC
many	TRBV6-2/TRBV6-3	NA	15	TRBJ2-7	CASSYEGSSSYEQYF	TGTGCCAGCAGTTACGAGGGCTCAAGCTCCTACGAGCAGTACTTC
NA	TRBV12-3/TRBV12-4	NA	13	TRBJ1-3	CATPPDRGNTIYF	TGTGCCACCCCTCCAGACAGGGGAAACACCATATATTTT
NA	TRBV11-2	NA	17	TRBJ1-2	CASSLVFRTGTDYGYTF	TGTGCCAGCAGCTTAGTGTTCCGAACAGGGACCGACTATGGCTACACCTTC
few	TRBV4-1	NA	15	TRBJ1-1	CASSQVLGVLTEAFF	TGCGCCAGCAGCCAAGTGCTGGGGGTTTTGACTGAAGCTTTCTTT
few	TRBV30	NA	14	TRBJ1-6	CAWSVRASGSPLHF	TGTGCCTGGAGTGTACGGGCGAGCGGTTCACCCCTCCACTTT
NA	TRBV12-3/TRBV12-4	TRBD1	14	TRBJ1-2	CASRTGTGNYGYTF	TGTGCCAGCAGGACCGGGACAGGGAACTATGGCTACACCTTC
many	TRBV9	NA	15	TRBJ1-2	CASSVGSRSGYGYTF	TGTGCCAGCAGCGTCGGATCAAGGTCTGGCTATGGCTACACCTTC
few	TRBV10-3	TRBD1	15	TRBJ1-1	CAISGQGKRDTEAFF	TGTGCCATCAGTGGACAGGGAAAGCGGGACACTGAAGCTTTCTTT
NA	TRBV24-1	TRBD1	14	TRBJ1-2	CATSGRDRSLGYTF	TGTGCCACCAGTGGCCGGGACAGGTCCCTAGGCTACACCTTC
NA	TRBV3-1	NA	15	TRBJ2-5	CASSQGVHSQETQYF	TGTGCCAGCAGCCAAGGTGTTCACAGCCAAGAGACCCAGTACTTC
NA	TRBV4-3	TRBD2	18	TRBJ2-3	CASSQDLKRGPFTDTQYF	TGCGCCAGCAGCCAAGATCTGAAGCGGGGGCCCTTCACAGATACGCAGTATTTT
few	TRBV18	NA	13	TRBJ2-4	CASSPAGERIQYF	TGTGCCAGCTCACCGGCCGGGGAGCGGATTCAGTACTTC
few	TRBV18	TRBD1	14	TRBJ1-1	CASSPRQGNTEAFF	TGTGCCAGCTCACCTAGACAGGGGAACACTGAAGCTTTCTTT
NA	TRBV7-9	NA	13	TRBJ1-6	CASSTEGNSPLHF	TGTGCCAGCAGCACTGAGGGTAATTCACCCCTCCACTTT
few	TRBV6-6	NA	15	TRBJ2-3	CASSPPRLVPDTQYF	TGTGCCAGCAGTCCTCCCCGACTAGTACCAGATACGCAGTATTTT
NA	TRBV20-1	NA	15	TRBJ2-2	CSASDGRVNTGELFF	TGCAGTGCTAGCGACGGACGAGTGAACACCGGGGAGCTGTTTTTT
NA	TRBV20-1	NA	13	TRBJ1-1	CSAREPRGTEAFF	TGCAGTGCTAGAGAACCCAGGGGCACTGAAGCTTTCTTT